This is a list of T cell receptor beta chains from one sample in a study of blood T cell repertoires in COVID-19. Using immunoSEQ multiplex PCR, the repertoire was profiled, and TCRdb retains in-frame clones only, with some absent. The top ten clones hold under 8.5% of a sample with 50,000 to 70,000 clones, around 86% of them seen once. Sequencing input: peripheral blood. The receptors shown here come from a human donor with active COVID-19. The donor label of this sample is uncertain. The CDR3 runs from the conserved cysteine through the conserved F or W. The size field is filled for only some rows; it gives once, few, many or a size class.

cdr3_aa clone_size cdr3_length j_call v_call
CATTGIYNEQFF - 12 TRBJ2-1 TRBV19
CASSPWTSSYEQYF - 14 TRBJ2-7 TRBV6-2/TRBV6-3
CASSQDSPSGKSTQYF - 16 TRBJ2-5 TRBV4-2
CSASRGLGQFF - 11 TRBJ2-1 TRBV20-1
CASSQVGRGLGYTF - 14 TRBJ1-2 TRBV4-1
CASSSAGTYGYTF - 13 TRBJ1-2 TRBV5-1
CASSLWTSGGADTQYF - 16 TRBJ2-3 TRBV5-5
CASMTSTDTQYF once 12 TRBJ2-3 TRBV28
CASRSSSYGYTF - 12 TRBJ1-2 TRBV28
CASSSGQGGSPLHF - 14 TRBJ1-6 TRBV28
CASSLLQGNGNTIYF - 15 TRBJ1-3 TRBV23-1
CASGLQACNQPQHF - 14 TRBJ1-5 TRBV23-1
CASSPGQGYGYTF - 13 TRBJ1-2 TRBV25-1
CASSAGTAQETQYF - 14 TRBJ2-5 TRBV5-4
CASSTSERVYNEQFF - 15 TRBJ2-1 TRBV6-6
CASSLVVGEEQYF - 13 TRBJ2-7 TRBV5-4
CASSSSGGPYEQYF - 14 TRBJ2-7 TRBV19
CASSERAVAITDTQYF - 16 TRBJ2-3 TRBV2
CASSSNTGNTIYF few 13 TRBJ1-3 TRBV5-1
CASSEQGSNQPQHF - 14 TRBJ1-5 TRBV2
CASRGRDRVKQYF - 13 TRBJ2-7 TRBV2
CSAWTRETQYF - 11 TRBJ2-5 TRBV20-1
CASSQVEQVYF - 11 TRBJ1-2 TRBV3-1/TRBV3-2
CASSLDPNNSPLHF few 14 TRBJ1-6 TRBV5-4
CASSPGTAYQETQYF - 15 TRBJ2-5 TRBV9
CASSPPAGGPGDTQYF - 16 TRBJ2-3 TRBV5-1
CASSLQGAWNTEAFF - 15 TRBJ1-1 TRBV19
CASSRGESYEQYF - 13 TRBJ2-7 TRBV18
CASRQRYSNQPQHF - 14 TRBJ1-5 TRBV28
CASNLPGADTQYF - 13 TRBJ2-3 TRBV7-2
CASSLGSSGNTIYF few 14 TRBJ1-3 TRBV7-3
CASRLVQREGNYEQYF - 16 TRBJ2-7 TRBV12-2